The present T cell receptor (beta chain) was sequenced within a study of neurological immune-mediated disorders. This clonotype has a count of ten or more. Using its own MiXCR run on the 5' RACE reads, TCRdb lists one record per CDR3 protein. The table lists roughly 46,000 distinct CDR3 sequences, about 2% of them singletons. The CDR3 has 15 residues. The V end lost 6 bases, the J end lost 1 base, and 15 bases lay between the germline ends. Looked up from germline, CDR1 is SGHRS and CDR2 is YFSETQ. Sequences were obtained from PBMCs. The sequence came from a woman aged 35 to 49 with multiple sclerosis. The chain uses TRBV5-1 and TRBJ2-3; tentatively, D is TRBD1 or TRBD2 (6 bases each). CDR3 protein: CASNPGGLGTDTQYF. Here the CDR3 DNA reads TGCGCCAGCAACCCTGGGGGGCTCGGCACAGATACGCAGTATTTT.